This record covers a single TCR beta chain. Its antigen specificity is not known. No much larger clonotype is one base removed from it; base qualities were not supplied. TCRbeta CDR3 regions were amplified from genomic DNA by means of the immunoSEQ Assay, a bias-controlled multiplex PCR. As for the original processing: The number of nucleated cells in each sample was estimated from the amplification of reference gene primers within the assay. To quantify the absolute abundance of each unique TCRbeta CDR3 rearrangement, sequence reads were collapsed and filtered. For each sample, productive Simpson clonality was calculated as the square root of Simpson's diversity index across productive rearrangements. In its TCRdb copy, this immuneACCESS table keeps in-frame sequences only and misses some clones. Where compared with another copy, unresolved V genes explain less than half of these, and the others have no known cause. V and J calls and clone size follow that table, whereas D and trimming were derived from the DNA. The sample profile shows about 310,000 clones; approximately 91% of them were found once. Around a tenth of the sample goes to the ten largest clones.

The CDR3, from cysteine to phenylalanine, totals 13 residues. Left in the record is the CDR3 DNA by itself, 39 bases read in frame from the first base. In the germline V gene, CDR1 corresponds to SGDLS and CDR2 to YYNGEE. V drops 3 bases and J drops 5 bases, leaving 6 bases in between. This record comes from a study of blood T cell repertoires in COVID-19 (dated by TCRdb to about 2020). Background on the whole study: The collaborator samples originated in the United States, Italy and Spain and spanned the acute and convalescent phases of COVID-19. The prospective study material was composed of cDNA or gDNA derived from T cells, B-cell-depleted T cells, or PBMCs. Deeply sampled blood TCRbeta repertoires from subjects exposed to, actively infected with, or recovered from COVID-19 were included in the dataset. The repertoires were released in a freely available public database meant as a resource for research on the immune response to SARS-CoV-2. The samples were drawn from the first 160 participants of the ongoing ImmuneRACE study and from over 950 subjects provided by 6 global collaborators. A de-identified subject ID, COVID-19 status, age in years and sex were almost always included in the sample metadata. HLA class I and class II types, where available, came from metadata supplied by the sample provider rather than from assay-based typing.

The paper's findings and limits, for the study overall: How much clinical and demographic metadata was included differed by source and by participant, and the metadata was provided uncurated.

Participants in the prospective study were enrolled through a virtual design, were aged about 18 to 100 years, and lived in about 25 United States geographic areas. In the prospective study, cohorts were assigned on the basis of participant-reported clinical history obtained from a screening survey and a study questionnaire. Recovered participants in ImmuneRACE Cohort 3 were defined as having two consecutive negative NP/OP PCR tests, clearance from a healthcare professional, or resolution of symptoms. Each participant in the prospective study had whole blood, serum and a nasopharyngeal or oropharyngeal swab collected by mobile phlebotomists. Participants in the prospective study had the option to provide additional blood draws and questionnaires over a roughly 2-month period. Prospective study blood samples were shipped either frozen or at room temperature before DNA extraction.

This TCR came from a woman between 40 and 55 years old who had recovered from COVID-19. The sequenced sample consisted of PBMCs or T cells enriched from blood (not recorded which). Recombination linked TRBV9 to TRBJ1-6; a confident D gene designation cannot be given. The CDR3 has the sequence CASSAGDNSPLHF. The nucleotide sequence is given as TGTGCCAGCAGCGCCGGTGATAATTCACCCCTCCACTTT.